These T cell receptor beta chains were read from a single sample in a study of blood T cell repertoires in COVID-19. Only in-frame clones appear in the TCRdb table, and some are missing; sequencing was by immunoSEQ multiplex PCR. The sample lists around 100,000 clones; approximately 85% were seen once. The sequencing sample was made of peripheral blood. The origin of the receptors is a human donor in a cohort sampled during active COVID-19. Both conserved end residues are part of each CDR3. The order of the fields is CDR3 DNA, CDR3 protein, D gene, J gene, CDR3 length, V gene, clone size. A D gene is named only where the DNA matches it firmly. Size values are once, few and many counts, or a class for expanded clones, and some rows have none.

TGTGCCAGCAGTTCCAGGGTCCCAGGCTACGAGCAGTACTTC | CASSSRVPGYEQYF | - | TRBJ2-7 | 14 | TRBV27 | once
TGTGCCAGCAGCGACAGGGGTGCGGTAACCGGCTACACCTTC | CASSDRGAVTGYTF | TRBD1 | TRBJ1-2 | 14 | TRBV6-2/TRBV6-3 | few
TGTGCCAGTAGTATAGATCAGCGGGGTGAGCAGTTCTTC | CASSIDQRGEQFF | TRBD2 | TRBJ2-1 | 13 | TRBV19 | -
TGTGCCAGCAGGGTGACACTGAGTGGCGAGCAGTACTTC | CASRVTLSGEQYF | - | TRBJ2-7 | 13 | TRBV12-3/TRBV12-4 | once
TGTGCCAGCACCCAAGGGGGGGGGAACTATGGCTACACCTTC | CASTQGGGNYGYTF | - | TRBJ1-2 | 14 | TRBV2 | -
TGTGCCAGCTCACCTGGGACAAGCGATGAGCAGTTCTTC | CASSPGTSDEQFF | - | TRBJ2-1 | 13 | TRBV18 | -
TGTGCCAGCAGCTTACGGGCAGGGGGGAATTCACCCCTCCACTTT | CASSLRAGGNSPLHF | TRBD1 | TRBJ1-6 | 15 | TRBV11-2 | -
TGTGCCAGCAGTTACCGGAGAGGAGGGACGGGTATGAACACTGAAGCTTTCTTT | CASSYRRGGTGMNTEAFF | - | TRBJ1-1 | 18 | TRBV6-2/TRBV6-3 | -
TGTGCCAGCGCGGGATGGTCCTACAATGAGCAGTTCTTC | CASAGWSYNEQFF | - | TRBJ2-1 | 13 | TRBV6-5 | -
TGTGCCACCAGTGGGCCGGGACAGGGGAACTACGAGCAGTACTTC | CATSGPGQGNYEQYF | TRBD1 | TRBJ2-7 | 15 | TRBV24-1 | -
TGCAGTGCTAGTGACGGGACAGGGAAAGCTTTCTTT | CSASDGTGKAFF | TRBD1 | TRBJ1-1 | 12 | TRBV20-1 | -
TGTGCCAGTCTAAACGGAGGTTCCTACAATGAGCAGTTCTTC | CASLNGGSYNEQFF | - | TRBJ2-1 | 14 | TRBV19 | -
TGTGCCAGCAGCGGCGGGACTAGCGGGATCTACAATGAGCAGTTCTTC | CASSGGTSGIYNEQFF | TRBD2 | TRBJ2-1 | 16 | TRBV11-2 | -
TGCGCCAGCAGCGCCACTCTTGTTCCCGAGCAGTACTTC | CASSATLVPEQYF | - | TRBJ2-7 | 13 | TRBV10-2 | -
TGCGCCAGCGGTAGCGGATCCCACTCGGAGGCAGATACGCAGTATTTT | CASGSGSHSEADTQYF | - | TRBJ2-3 | 16 | TRBV5-1 | once
TGTGCCAGCAGCGTGTCAGGACAGGGGGCTAACTATGGCTACACCTTC | CASSVSGQGANYGYTF | TRBD1 | TRBJ1-2 | 16 | TRBV9 | -
TGTGCCACCGGGATCCCGAACAACAAGAACACTGAAGCTTTCTTT | CATGIPNNKNTEAFF | - | TRBJ1-1 | 15 | TRBV10-3 | -
TGTGCCAGCAGCCAAGATTCGCGTAAAGCTTTCTTT | CASSQDSRKAFF | - | TRBJ1-1 | 12 | TRBV3-1/TRBV3-2 | -
TGCGCCAGCAGTGAGTTGGGGGGTGAGCAGTTCTTC | CASSELGGEQFF | - | TRBJ2-1 | 12 | TRBV10-2 | -
TGTGCCAGCAGCTTATACATGGACACTGAAGCTTTCTTT | CASSLYMDTEAFF | - | TRBJ1-1 | 13 | TRBV7-3 | -
TGTGCCAGCTCACCCGTACTAGCGGGAGCTGGAAAGGAGCAGTTCTTC | CASSPVLAGAGKEQFF | TRBD2 | TRBJ2-1 | 16 | TRBV18 | once
TGTGCCAGCAGCTTAACCAGCGGGCTTAGCACAGATACGCAGTATTTT | CASSLTSGLSTDTQYF | - | TRBJ2-3 | 16 | TRBV11-1 | few
TGTGCCAGCAGTCCCTTCGGGATCCATCACACAGATACGCAGTATTTT | CASSPFGIHHTDTQYF | - | TRBJ2-3 | 16 | TRBV27 | -
TGTGCCATCAGTGGAGGCGGGAAAAACACTGAAGCTTTCTTT | CAISGGGKNTEAFF | - | TRBJ1-1 | 14 | TRBV10-3 | -
TGTGCCAGCAGCTTGTCTACGGTCATTGAGACCCAGTACTTC | CASSLSTVIETQYF | - | TRBJ2-5 | 14 | TRBV5-8 | -
TGTGCCAGCAGCCGACCAGGGCTGCATAACACCGGGGAGCTGTTTTTT | CASSRPGLHNTGELFF | - | TRBJ2-2 | 16 | TRBV3-1/TRBV3-2 | -
TGTGCCAGCGCGGCAGGGCGGGGCACTGAAGCTTTCTTT | CASAAGRGTEAFF | - | TRBJ1-1 | 13 | TRBV7-2 | -
TGCAGCGTCGACAGGACAGGGTCTAGCACAGATACGCAGTATTTT | CSVDRTGSSTDTQYF | TRBD1 | TRBJ2-3 | 15 | TRBV29-1 | -
TGCAGCGTTGAAGGGCGGCCGGGGAGGGACACTGAAGCTTTCTTT | CSVEGRPGRDTEAFF | - | TRBJ1-1 | 15 | TRBV29-1 | -
TGTGCCAGTAGTATAAGGGACTCTAGATCAGCTTTCTTT | CASSIRDSRSAFF | - | TRBJ1-1 | 13 | TRBV19 | -
TGTGCCAGCAGTACCATCAGCGGATACAATGAGCAGTTCTTC | CASSTISGYNEQFF | - | TRBJ2-1 | 14 | TRBV9 | -
TGTGCCAGCACCGGGACAGGAATAAACACTGAAGCTTTCTTT | CASTGTGINTEAFF | TRBD1 | TRBJ1-1 | 14 | TRBV7-2 | -
TGTGCCAGCAGCTTGGGATATGGGACACGGGATGGCTACACCTTC | CASSLGYGTRDGYTF | - | TRBJ1-2 | 15 | TRBV5-4 | -
TGCAGCGTGGCTACGGGGAGTCGACGCACCGGGGAGCTGTTTTTT | CSVATGSRRTGELFF | - | TRBJ2-2 | 15 | TRBV29-1 | -
TGCGCCAGCAGCTTCTCGACAGGGGACACCGGGGAGCTGTTTTTT | CASSFSTGDTGELFF | TRBD1 | TRBJ2-2 | 15 | TRBV5-1 | -
TGTGCCAGCAGTTCGGACAGGGAAGCCTCCTACGAGCAGTACTTC | CASSSDREASYEQYF | TRBD1 | TRBJ2-7 | 15 | TRBV6-2/TRBV6-3 | -
TGTGCCAGTAGTTCGGGACAGGGGCGTCAGACCCAGTACTTC | CASSSGQGRQTQYF | TRBD1 | TRBJ2-5 | 14 | TRBV19 | once
TGTGCCAGCAGCACAGGACAGGGAGGTCAGCAGCCCCAGCATTTT | CASSTGQGGQQPQHF | TRBD1 | TRBJ1-5 | 15 | TRBV9 | -
TGCGCCAGCAGCCAGGGCGGGAGCTTCGGAGAGACCCAGTACTTC | CASSQGGSFGETQYF | TRBD2 | TRBJ2-5 | 15 | TRBV5-1 | few